The T cell receptor (beta chain) under discussion was sequenced for a study of control samples from healthy donors and cancer patients. This CDR3 is built from 17 residues. CDR1 is LNHDA, CDR2 SQIVND, per germline (reference sequence). Between the trimmed V and J ends, which lost 0 bases and 0 bases, there was a span of 11 bases. Method: immunoSEQ multiplex PCR; TCRdb's copy keeps in-frame clones and lacks some. This sample's table reports about 210,000 clones. V usage is TRBV19 and J usage is TRBJ2-2, with D possibly matching TRBD1 (6 bases). This receptor was obtained from a woman in her 30s in good health. The sequenced sample consisted of blood. The CDR3, as DNA: TGTGCCAGTAGTATAGATGGGTGGACAGCGAACACCGGGGAGCTGTTTTTT. As protein: CASSIDGWTANTGELFF.